Below, 8 T cell receptor beta chains from the same sample are listed, as sequenced in a study of a mutant IDH1 vaccine in newly diagnosed glioma. No antigen has been assigned to these receptors. Time point specified: week 47, end of study. Doses comprised 300 ug of mutant IDH1 20-mer peptide each, plus topical imiquimod. Using immunoSEQ multiplex PCR, the repertoire was profiled, and TCRdb retains in-frame clones only, with some absent. The profile shows fewer than 70,000 clones, roughly four fifths of them singletons. Sample: PBMCs, taken from a glioma patient whose treatment included an IDH1 peptide vaccine. These TCRs come from a man under 40 with glioma.

The genes are TRBV30 and TRBJ1-2; possible D gene TRBD1, 6 bases. The CDR3 runs 13 residues. The V and J ends lost 1 base and 2 bases respectively, with 8 bases between them. CDR1 and CDR2 from the germline V gene are GTSNPN and SVGIG (reference sequence). The CDR3 sequence: CAWSADRNYGYTF. CDR3 DNA: TGTGCCTGGAGTGCTGACAGGAACTATGGCTACACCTTC.

The V and J genes are TRBV5-7 and TRBJ2-5, with a tentative D call TRBD1 (6 bases). TRBV5-7 is recorded as an ORF, its role being uncertain. The length of the CDR3 is 14 residues. V lost 4 bases and J lost 4, with 14 bases in between. This CDR3 reads CASSPYRVAETQYF. CDR3 coding DNA: TGTGCCAGCAGCCCCTACAGGGTAGCAGAGACCCAGTACTTC.

The chain carries TRBV1 and TRBJ1-4; TRBD1 was called by the table and not checked on the DNA. TRBV1 is designated a pseudogene. The CDR3 has 20 amino acids. As DNA, the CDR3 is TGCACCAGCAGTACTGACCGGGACAGTAGTTTCCTTGCAACTAATGAAAAACTGTTTTTT. Encoded protein: CTSSTDRDSSFLATNEKLFF.

The V and J genes are TRBV30 and TRBJ1-1, with D uncertain. Per germline, CDR1 GTSNPN and CDR2 SVGIG (reference sequence). Trimming left V 0 bases short and J 1 base short, with 15 bases between. The CDR3 covers 16 residues. CDR3 loop: CAWSVRVGRWNTEAFF. CDR3 DNA: TGTGCCTGGAGTGTACGAGTCGGGAGGTGGAACACTGAAGCTTTCTTT.

The gene calls are TRBV10-1 and TRBJ2-7; D gene ambiguous. This CDR3 spans 12 amino acids. Deletions cut 8 bases from V and 7 bases from J, with 15 bases between. Per germline, CDR1 WNHNN and CDR2 SYGVQD (reference sequence). The CDR3 nucleotides are TGCGCCAGCCGCGGACCGTCCGGGGAGCAGTACTTC. Protein sequence: CASRGPSGEQYF.

This chain connects TRBV19 to TRBJ2-1; maybe TRBD2 (5 bases). The CDR3 extends over 16 amino acids. Germline CDR1 is LNHDA and CDR2 is SQIVND (reference sequence). The ends were cut back, 0 bases at V and 3 bases at J, with 12 bases in the middle. In DNA, the CDR3 is TGTGCCAGTAGTATAGACGGGGTTGGAGGCTACAATGAGCAGTTCTTC. Encoded protein: CASSIDGVGGYNEQFF.

This sequence joins TRBV6-5 and TRBJ2-5; D unresolved. Germline CDR1 MNHEY, CDR2 SVGAGI. CDR3 length equals 13 residues. V was trimmed by 2 bases and J by 3 bases, leaving 7 bases between them. CDR3 region: CASSYIRKETQYF. Written as DNA, the CDR3 is TGTGCCAGCAGTTACATTCGGAAAGAGACCCAGTACTTC.

The chain employs TRBV5-1 and TRBJ1-4; no definite D call. Germline CDR1 and CDR2: SGHRS and YFSETQ. Trimming removed 0 bases at V and 4 bases at J, with 7 bases between. The CDR3 loop spans 14 amino acids. CDR3 DNA: TGCGCCAGCAGCTTGGACAGTTTTAATGAAAAACTGTTTTTT. Translated, it gives CASSLDSFNEKLFF.